A selection of T cell receptor beta chains follows, all from one sample in a study of blood T cell repertoires in COVID-19. Method: immunoSEQ multiplex PCR; TCRdb's copy keeps in-frame clones and lacks some. The sample consists of 280,000 or so clones, 70% to 90% of them appearing once. Sequencing was performed on PBMCs or T cells enriched from blood (not recorded which). These TCRs come from a man younger than 40 who had recovered from COVID-19. CDR3s include the opening cysteine and the closing phenylalanine or tryptophan. The D gene is left open where the match is weak. The listing skips clone size in some rows; elsewhere it reads once, few, many or a size class.

D	size	V	J	length	DNA	CDR3
-	-	TRBV9	TRBJ1-1	14	TGTGCCAGCAGCGTAGATGGGGCACTCACTGAAGCTTTCTTT	CASSVDGALTEAFF
-	-	TRBV5-1	TRBJ2-3	16	TGCGCCAGCAGACGCGACTGGAGCACTAGCACAGATACGCAGTATTTT	CASRRDWSTSTDTQYF
TRBD1	-	TRBV7-2	TRBJ2-2	15	TGTGCCAGCAGCCCCGGGACAGTTCGGCCCGGGGAGCTGTTTTTT	CASSPGTVRPGELFF
-	-	TRBV6-5	TRBJ1-2	14	TGTGCCAGCAGTTATGGGCAAGCTAACTATGGCTACACCTTC	CASSYGQANYGYTF
-	-	TRBV9	TRBJ2-1	16	TGTGCCAGCACCGGAGGGGCCCAAAGCTCCTACAATGAGCAGTTCTTC	CASTGGAQSSYNEQFF
-	-	TRBV3-1/TRBV3-2	TRBJ1-2	13	TGTGCCAGCAGCCATTCCGGGGGGGGTGGCTACACCTTC	CASSHSGGGGYTF
-	-	TRBV10-3	TRBJ1-1	14	TGTGCCATCAGTGGGCGACTACAGAACACTGAAGCTTTCTTT	CAISGRLQNTEAFF
-	-	TRBV9	TRBJ1-1	13	TGTGCCAGCAGCGCTGGGGACTCCGGCATGGCTTTCTTT	CASSAGDSGMAFF
-	once	TRBV3-1/TRBV3-2	TRBJ1-1	13	TGTGCCAGCAGCCACGATTGGGAGGGTGAAGCTTTCTTT	CASSHDWEGEAFF
TRBD1	-	TRBV3-1/TRBV3-2	TRBJ2-5	14	TGTGCCAGCAGCACCCGGGACAGCCAAGAGACCCAGTACTTC	CASSTRDSQETQYF
-	-	TRBV13	TRBJ2-7	15	TGTGCCAGCAGCCTCGAGAGGGGACAAGCCTACGAGCAGTACTTC	CASSLERGQAYEQYF
-	-	TRBV5-1	TRBJ1-1	13	TGCGCCAGCACAGAGGACAGATACACTGAAGCTTTCTTT	CASTEDRYTEAFF
-	-	TRBV3-1/TRBV3-2	TRBJ2-2	14	TGTGCCAGCAGCATTACGGCGGTAACCGGGGAGCTGTTTTTT	CASSITAVTGELFF
-	-	TRBV2	TRBJ1-1	13	TGTGCCAGCAGCATGGGGGAGGACACTGAAGCTTTCTTT	CASSMGEDTEAFF
TRBD1	-	TRBV3-1/TRBV3-2	TRBJ1-3	15	TGTGCCAGCAGCCAGGGACAGGGTACATTTGACACCATATATTTT	CASSQGQGTFDTIYF
-	once	TRBV5-1	TRBJ2-5	15	TGCGCCAGCAGCTTCGGGTCAAGGTACCAAGAGACCCAGTACTTC	CASSFGSRYQETQYF
TRBD1	-	TRBV28	TRBJ1-2	16	TGTGCCAGCAGTTTATTGGACAGGGGAGTATTGTCTGGCTACACCTTC	CASSLLDRGVLSGYTF
-	-	TRBV6-5	TRBJ1-6	14	TGTGCCAGCAATCCCGGACAGCCTGATTCACCCCTCCACTTT	CASNPGQPDSPLHF
-	-	TRBV30	TRBJ2-7	12	TGTGCTTGGGGCAGGGCCTCCTACGAGCAGTACTTC	CAWGRASYEQYF
TRBD2	-	TRBV7-8	TRBJ2-1	14	TGTGCCACCGAAACCGGGGGGTCCTACAATGAGCAGTTCTTC	CATETGGSYNEQFF
-	-	TRBV19	TRBJ2-3	12	TGTGCCAGTAGTACAGGGGGGAATACGCAGTATTTT	CASSTGGNTQYF
-	-	TRBV12-1	TRBJ1-1	12	TGTGCCAGCAGCTTTGGGCTCCCTGAAGCTTTCTTT	CASSFGLPEAFF
TRBD2	-	TRBV19	TRBJ2-1	15	TGTGCCAGTAGTATTCTAGCGGGGGGCCGCAATGAGCAGTTCTTC	CASSILAGGRNEQFF
-	-	TRBV6-1	TRBJ2-3	15	TGTGCCAGCAGTGAACAGCGGACTAGCACAGATACGCAGTATTTT	CASSEQRTSTDTQYF
-	-	TRBV7-9	TRBJ2-1	16	TGTGCCAGCAGCCAGGGACATCTCGACTCCTACAATGAGCAGTTCTTC	CASSQGHLDSYNEQFF
-	-	TRBV19	TRBJ2-3	17	TGTGCCAGTAGTCAGGTTGAATACTCACCCCCGACAGATACGCAGTATTTT	CASSQVEYSPPTDTQYF
TRBD2	-	TRBV19	TRBJ2-5	16	TGTGCCAGTAGTGCCCGACTAGCGGGGGGGCCAGAGACCCAGTACTTC	CASSARLAGGPETQYF
-	-	TRBV6-2/TRBV6-3	TRBJ2-3	15	TGTGCCAGCAGTTACACCTCGACAAGCACAGATACGCAGTATTTT	CASSYTSTSTDTQYF
-	-	TRBV12-3/TRBV12-4	TRBJ1-2	13	TGTGCCAGCAGTCCCCGGGGAACGAATGGCTACACCTTC	CASSPRGTNGYTF
TRBD2	-	TRBV11-1	TRBJ2-2	16	TGTGCCAGCAGCTTGAGACTAGCGAGAAGGACCGGGGAGCTGTTTTTT	CASSLRLARRTGELFF
TRBD1	-	TRBV7-9	TRBJ1-1	16	TGTGCCAGCAGCTTAGAACCGGGACAGCTGAACACTGAAGCTTTCTTT	CASSLEPGQLNTEAFF
-	-	TRBV25-1	TRBJ1-1	13	TGTGCCAGCAGTGAAGGAGGACAGACTGAAGCTTTCTTT	CASSEGGQTEAFF
TRBD2	-	TRBV5-1	TRBJ2-1	16	TGCGCCAGCAGCTTGGGAGGACTAGCGGGGGCGAATGAGCAGTTCTTC	CASSLGGLAGANEQFF
TRBD2	-	TRBV5-1	TRBJ2-1	15	TGCGCCAGCAGCTTGCAGCGGGGGGCCTACAATGAGCAGTTCTTC	CASSLQRGAYNEQFF
TRBD2	-	TRBV29-1	TRBJ2-3	15	TGCAGCGTTGTATTCGCGGGGGGGGGCACAGATACGCAGTATTTT	CSVVFAGGGTDTQYF
TRBD1	-	TRBV30	TRBJ1-5	19	TGTGCCTGGAAATACCAATGGGACAGGGGGTATCGGGCCAATCAGCCCCAGCATTTT	CAWKYQWDRGYRANQPQHF
TRBD2	-	TRBV4-1	TRBJ2-1	18	TGCGCCAGCAGCCAAGAATGGAGGACTAGCGGGGGTGGCTATGAGCAGTTCTTC	CASSQEWRTSGGGYEQFF
TRBD1	once	TRBV18	TRBJ1-6	16	TGTGCCAGCTCACCTCCGACGGGACAGGGTAATTCACCCCTCCACTTT	CASSPPTGQGNSPLHF
TRBD1	once	TRBV30	TRBJ2-7	16	TGTGCCTGGAGCAAGGCCAGGGGGTCTTGGGGCTACGAGCAGTACTTC	CAWSKARGSWGYEQYF
TRBD1	-	TRBV19	TRBJ1-4	15	TGTGCCAGCCGATCCCCATCGGGACAGAATGAAAAACTGTTTTTT	CASRSPSGQNEKLFF
-	-	TRBV2	TRBJ1-6	15	TGTGCCAGCAGTGATTCAACGAGCTATAATTCACCCCTCCACTTT	CASSDSTSYNSPLHF